The subject of this entry is one TCR beta chain. Original processing methods: Using reference gene primer amplification, nucleated cell counts were estimated. The table came from immunoSEQ multiplex PCR; TCRdb's copy has only in-frame clones and leaves some out. V, J and clone size were drawn from that table, and D and trimming were deduced from the DNA. The table has hundreds of thousands of clones, 70% to 90% seen once; the top ten hold around 3%. This CDR3 has 16 residues. Looked up from germline, CDR1 is SEHNR and CDR2 is FQNEAQ (reference sequence). V shed 4 bases and J shed 5 bases, with 20 bases lying between them. This specimen comes from a study of blood T cell repertoires in COVID-19. Overall study context: Researchers got acute and convalescent COVID-19 samples from the United States, Italy and Spain. Sample material is recorded as cDNA or gDNA derived from T cells, B-cell-depleted T cells, or PBMCs.

The specimen sequenced was peripheral blood. The clonotype originates from a man aged 18-30 years with active or convalescent COVID-19. The chain employs TRBV7-9 and TRBJ1-2; maybe TRBD1 (6 bases). The chain's CDR3 is CASSSNGGALSYGYTF. DNA for the CDR3: TGTGCCAGCAGCTCGAACGGGGGGGCTCTCTCTTATGGCTACACCTTC.